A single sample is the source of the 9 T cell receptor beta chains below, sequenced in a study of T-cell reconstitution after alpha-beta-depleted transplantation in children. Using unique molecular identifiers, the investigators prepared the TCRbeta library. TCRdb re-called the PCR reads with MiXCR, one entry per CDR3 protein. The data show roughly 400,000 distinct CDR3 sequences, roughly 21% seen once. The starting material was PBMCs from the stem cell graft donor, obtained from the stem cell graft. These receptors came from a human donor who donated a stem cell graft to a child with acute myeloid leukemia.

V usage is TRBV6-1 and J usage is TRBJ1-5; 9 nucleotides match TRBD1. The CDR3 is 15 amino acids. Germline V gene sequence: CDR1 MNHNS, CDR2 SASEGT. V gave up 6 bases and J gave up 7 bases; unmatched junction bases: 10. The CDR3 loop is CASRDTGGLSQPQHF. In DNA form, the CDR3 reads TGTGCCAGCAGGGATACAGGGGGCTTATCCCAGCCCCAGCATTTT.

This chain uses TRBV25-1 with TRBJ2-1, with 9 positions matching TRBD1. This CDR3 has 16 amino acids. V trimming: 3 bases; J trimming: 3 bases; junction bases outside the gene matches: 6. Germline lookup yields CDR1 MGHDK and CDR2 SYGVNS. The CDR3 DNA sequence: TGTGCCAGCAGTGAGAAGGGACAGGGCCTCTACAATGAGCAGTTCTTC. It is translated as CASSEKGQGLYNEQFF. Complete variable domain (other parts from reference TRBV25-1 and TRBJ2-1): EADIYQTPRYLVIGTGKKITLECSQTMGHDKMYWYQQDPGMELHLIHYSYGVNSTEKGDLSSESTVSRIRTEHFPLTLESARPSHTSQYLCASSEKGQGLYNEQFFGPGTRLTVL.

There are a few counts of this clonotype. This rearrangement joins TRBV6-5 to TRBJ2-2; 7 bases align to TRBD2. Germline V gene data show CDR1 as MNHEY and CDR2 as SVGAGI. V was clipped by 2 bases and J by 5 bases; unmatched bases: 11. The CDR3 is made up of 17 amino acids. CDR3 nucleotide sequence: TGTGCCAGCAGTTACGCGTTTGCGGGAGTCAGGACCGGGGAGCTGTTTTTT. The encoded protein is CASSYAFAGVRTGELFF.

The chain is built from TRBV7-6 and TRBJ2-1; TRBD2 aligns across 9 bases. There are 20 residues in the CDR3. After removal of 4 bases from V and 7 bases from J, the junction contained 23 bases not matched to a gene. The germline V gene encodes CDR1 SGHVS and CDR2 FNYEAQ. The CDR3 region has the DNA TGTGCCAGCAGCTACAACAGGGCCTCCCCCGGGCTAGCGGGAAGGAATGAGCAGTTCTTC. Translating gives CASSYNRASPGLAGRNEQFF. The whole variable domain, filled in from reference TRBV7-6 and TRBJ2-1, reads GAGVSQSPRYKVTKRGQDVALRCDPISGHVSLYWYRQALGQGPEFLTYFNYEAQQDKSGLPNDRFSAERPEGSISTLTIQRTEQRDSAMYRCASSYNRASPGLAGRNEQFFGPGTRLTVL.

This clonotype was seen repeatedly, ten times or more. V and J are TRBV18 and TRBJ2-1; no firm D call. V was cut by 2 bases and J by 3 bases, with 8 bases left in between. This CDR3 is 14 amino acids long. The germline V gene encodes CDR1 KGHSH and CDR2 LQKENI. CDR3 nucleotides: TGTGCCAGCTCACCAGTGACGAACTACAATGAGCAGTTCTTC. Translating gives CASSPVTNYNEQFF.

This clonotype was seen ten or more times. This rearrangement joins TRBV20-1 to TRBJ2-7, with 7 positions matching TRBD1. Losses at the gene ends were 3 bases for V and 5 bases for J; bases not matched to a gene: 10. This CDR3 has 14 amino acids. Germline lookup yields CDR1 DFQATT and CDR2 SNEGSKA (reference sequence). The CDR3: CSARGPLQGDEQYF. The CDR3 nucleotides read TGCAGTGCTAGGGGACCACTCCAGGGGGACGAGCAGTACTTC.

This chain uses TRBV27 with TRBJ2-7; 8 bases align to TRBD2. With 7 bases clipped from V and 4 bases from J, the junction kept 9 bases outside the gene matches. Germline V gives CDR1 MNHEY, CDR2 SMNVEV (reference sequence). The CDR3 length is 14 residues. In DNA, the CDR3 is TGTGCCAGCAAACCACCGGGACTAGAATACGAGCAGTACTTC. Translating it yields CASKPPGLEYEQYF.

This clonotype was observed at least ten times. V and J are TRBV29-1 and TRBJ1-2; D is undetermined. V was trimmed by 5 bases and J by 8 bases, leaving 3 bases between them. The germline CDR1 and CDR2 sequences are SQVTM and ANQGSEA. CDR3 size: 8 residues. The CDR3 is CSVLGYTF. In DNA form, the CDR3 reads TGCAGCGTTCTCGGCTACACCTTC.

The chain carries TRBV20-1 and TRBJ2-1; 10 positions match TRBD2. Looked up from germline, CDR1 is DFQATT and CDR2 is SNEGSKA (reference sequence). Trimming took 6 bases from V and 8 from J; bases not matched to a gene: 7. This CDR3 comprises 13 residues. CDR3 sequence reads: CSAELAGADEQFF. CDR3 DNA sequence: TGCAGTGCCGAGCTAGCGGGAGCCGATGAGCAGTTCTTC.